Here is one T cell receptor (beta chain) with its context. What it binds is unknown. TCRdb keeps only in-frame clones here, not all; method: immunoSEQ multiplex PCR. The sample includes 85,000 to 90,000 clones, approximately 85% of them seen just once. The source of the sample is a study of OX40 agonist ivuxolimab in advanced cancers. In germline, CDR1 is SEHNR, CDR2 FQNEAQ (reference sequence). The CDR3 has 15 amino acids. Between the trimmed V and J ends, which lost 3 bases and 4 bases, there was a span of 14 bases. Study-wide results and caveats: By week 6 at 0.1 to 3.0 mg/kg, blood CD4+ and CD8+ T cells had expanded clonally. Not determined was the antigen specificity of the expanded peripheral T cells. At 0.1-3.0 mg/kg, partial responders had clonal expansion among the lowest observed. Nonresponders, in some cases, also had low normalized T-cell clonal expansion.

This receptor was identified in an adult with an advanced solid tumor such as melanoma, head and neck, liver or kidney cancer. The chain couples TRBV7-9 to TRBJ2-3; perhaps D is TRBD1 or TRBD2 (5 bases each). This sample comprised CD4+ or CD8+ T cells sorted from blood, obtained in a trial of the OX40 agonist ivuxolimab. The CDR3 DNA reads TGTGCCAGCAGCTTCTCCTGGGACGGCTCAGATACGCAGTATTTT. It specifies CASSFSWDGSDTQYF.